This T cell receptor (beta chain) was captured in a study of T cell changes during pregnancy in multiple sclerosis. The assay was immunoSEQ multiplex PCR, and TCRdb's table has in-frame clones only and misses some. The sample holds more than 25,000 clones, around 89% seen once. The CDR3 has 15 amino acids. Deletions cut 6 bases from V and 4 bases from J, with 19 bases between. The V gene's germline CDR1 is WNHNN and CDR2 SYGVQD (reference sequence). Specimen: CD8+ T cells from peripheral blood mononuclear cells, collected after pregnancy. The clonotype was recovered from a female donor with multiple sclerosis, enrolled in a pregnancy study. V gene TRBV10-1 combines with J gene TRBJ2-7; no clear D. This CDR3 is CASRLRPPMAYEQYF. CDR3 DNA sequence: TGCGCCAGCAGACTGCGGCCCCCCATGGCGTACGAGCAGTACTTC.